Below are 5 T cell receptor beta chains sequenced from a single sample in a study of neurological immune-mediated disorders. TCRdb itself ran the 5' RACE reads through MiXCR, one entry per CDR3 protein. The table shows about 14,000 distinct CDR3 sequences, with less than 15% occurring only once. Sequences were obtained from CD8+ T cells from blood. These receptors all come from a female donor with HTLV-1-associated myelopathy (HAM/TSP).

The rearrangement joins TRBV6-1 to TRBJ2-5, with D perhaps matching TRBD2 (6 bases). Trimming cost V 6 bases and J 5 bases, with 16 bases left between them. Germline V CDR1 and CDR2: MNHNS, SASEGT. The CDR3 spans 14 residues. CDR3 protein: CASRLTGEFETQYF. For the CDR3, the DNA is TGTGCCAGCAGGTTAACGGGAGAATTTGAGACCCAGTACTTC.

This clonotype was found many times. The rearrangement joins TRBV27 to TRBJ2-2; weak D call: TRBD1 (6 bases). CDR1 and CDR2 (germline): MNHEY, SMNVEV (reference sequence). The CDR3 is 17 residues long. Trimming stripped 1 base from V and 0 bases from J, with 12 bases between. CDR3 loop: CASSLLSPGANTGELFF. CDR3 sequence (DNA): TGTGCCAGCAGTTTATTGAGTCCAGGGGCGAACACCGGGGAGCTGTTTTTT.

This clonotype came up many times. The CDR3 nucleotides are TGTGCCAGCAGTTACCGTGGCGGGTCGTGGGATACGCAGTATTTT. This sequence encodes CASSYRGGSWDTQYF. The V gene is TRBV6-5, the J gene TRBJ2-3; weak D call: TRBD2 (5 bases). This CDR3 has 15 residues. V was pared by 2 bases and J by 6 bases, with 15 bases between. CDR1 is MNHEY, CDR2 SVGAGI, per germline.

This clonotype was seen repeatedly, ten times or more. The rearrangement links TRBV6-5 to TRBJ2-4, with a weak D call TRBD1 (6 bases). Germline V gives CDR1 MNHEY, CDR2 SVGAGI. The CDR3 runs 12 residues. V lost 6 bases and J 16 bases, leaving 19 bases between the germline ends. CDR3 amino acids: CASRSSTGPTYF. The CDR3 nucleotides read TGTGCCAGCAGATCCAGTACAGGGCCTACCTACTTC.

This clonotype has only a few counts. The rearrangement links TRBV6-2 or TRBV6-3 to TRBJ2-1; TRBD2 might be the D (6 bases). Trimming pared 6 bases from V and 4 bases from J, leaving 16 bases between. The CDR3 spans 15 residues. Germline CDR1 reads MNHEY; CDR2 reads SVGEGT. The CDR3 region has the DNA TGTGCCAGCAGCCTAGAGGCGCTAGCGTACAATGAGCAGTTCTTC. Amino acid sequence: CASSLEALAYNEQFF.